This T cell receptor beta chain appears in the sequencing data of a study of T cell responses to AZD1222 COVID-19 vaccine. General study results and limits: Targeting of unmutated variant regions was reportedly seen in nearly half of spike-specific TCRs. Only after the peak T cell response were repertoires sampled.

TCRdb's copy holds only in-frame clones and misses some; the assay was immunoSEQ multiplex PCR. The data show approximately 140,000 clones, about 91% seen once. Second doses were pooled across both intervals (about 4 or about 12 weeks). For this clone: The target antigen is unknown.

This CDR3 contains 17 residues. Germline loops: CDR1 SGHRS, CDR2 YFSETQ. V lost 1 base, J lost 1 base, and 12 bases lay in between. The chain has TRBV5-1 and TRBJ2-6, with no clear D. The clonotype was recovered from an adult who received the AZD1222 COVID-19 vaccine. The sequencing here drew on peripheral blood, taken 28 days after the second AZD1222 dose. The CDR3 is CASSLSSPISGANVLTF. DNA of the CDR3: TGCGCCAGCAGCTTGTCCTCTCCGATTTCTGGGGCCAACGTCCTGACTTTC. Supplemented by reference TRBV5-1 and TRBJ2-6, the full variable domain reads KAGVTQTPRYLIKTRGQQVTLSCSPISGHRSVSWYQQTPGQGLQFLFEYFSETQRNKGNFPGRFSGRQFSNSRSEMNVSTLELGDSALYLCASSLSSPISGANVLTFGAGSRLTVL.